Included here is one T cell receptor (beta chain) sequence, with context. This clonotype was recorded at least ten times. This receptor's antigen is unknown. It has no much larger one-base neighbor in the sample; base qualities were not kept. This sample stems from a study of regulatory T cells in long-lasting Graves disease (dated by TCRdb to the early 2020s). Describing the broader study: Persistent Graves' disease was defined as persistently positive TSH receptor autoantibodies together with antithyroid drug treatment for over 5 years. Patients with persistent Graves' disease were compared with patients with newly diagnosed Graves' disease using TCR sequencing and RNA sequencing of peripheral blood. The study was conducted in China and was registered as a clinical trial. A total of around 33 samples were covered by TCR sequencing, comprising some 13 persistent and around 20 newly diagnosed Graves' disease patients. Persistent Graves' disease patients in the clinical cohort had taken antithyroid drugs for about 9.7 years on average.

The CDR3 has 15 amino acids, counting the end cysteine and phenylalanine. The read is trimmed to its CDR3 DNA, 45 bases read in frame from base 1. Per the germline V gene, SGHAT is the CDR1 and FQNNGV is the CDR2. V is clipped by 5 bases and J by 1 base, and the sequence between their germline boundaries is 14 bases long. Library preparation used multiplex PCR. Sequencing took place on an Illumina HiSeq 4000. iRepertoire HTBI primers and Arm-PCR amplification of CDR3 regions were used to construct TCR beta libraries. Before sequencing, the PCR products went through gel purification. In the source study's methods: Across samples, roughly 60 TRBV and roughly 15 TRBJ segments were identified and used for gene usage analysis of CDR3 amino acid clonotypes. COPE and FqMerger were used to merge filtered high-quality paired reads into contigs. Contigs were aligned with BLAST to IMGT TRBV, TRBD and TRBJ reference genes, and CDR3 was defined per IMGT. Any clonotype with a frequency above 0.1% was classified as a highly expanded clone. Repertoire diversity was measured by Shannon entropy, and V-J evenness by the Gini coefficient. A clonotype found in more than one individual was treated as public. TCRdb trimmed public reads at Q25 via fastp, called clones via MiXCR and kept in-frame beta chains. Every distinct CDR3 protein forms one entry, paired with its most common genes and DNA. These V and J calls are TCRdb output, not the study's own analysis. For this sample the table gives 300,000 to 400,000 distinct CDR3 sequences, of which around 20% were detected only once. The ten largest make up less than 30% of the sample.

In the paper's terms, the time point label means: persistent/refractory GD, antithyroid drugs over 5 years with positive TRAb. For both TCR sequencing and RNA sequencing, RNA was extracted from PBMCs using TRIzol. The diagnosis of Graves' disease was made according to American Thyroid Association guidelines. Patients were recruited from an endocrinology department in Xi'an, China. Each patient gave 8.5 to 9.5 milliliters of peripheral blood, collected in an EDTA anticoagulant tube. Ficoll Paque Plus density gradient separation was used to isolate PBMCs, and no further T cell sorting was performed. RNA quality was checked with an Agilent 2100 Bioanalyzer and agarose gel, and concentration with a NanoDrop 2000. What the study reported, not specific to this receptor: The study examined only peripheral blood because the primary lesion, thyroid tissue, could not be accessed. A larger number of public clonotypes was shared among persistent patients (fewer than 3,000) than among newly diagnosed patients (approximately 1,000). Persistent disease showed preferential use of TRBV28, TRBJ1-2 and TRBJ2-5, whereas newly diagnosed disease favored TRBV20-1 and TRBJ2-1. The small sample size was acknowledged by the authors as a limitation that may reduce accuracy. Lower TCR Shannon entropy and fewer highly expanded clones were observed in persistent Graves' disease patients than in newly diagnosed patients, which suggested clonal expansion. Only the TCR beta chain was sequenced and analyzed.

The sample was peripheral blood mononuclear cells (PBMCs), taken when the disease was refractory, from a patient treated with antithyroid drugs. This clonotype was obtained from a female donor with Graves disease. Rearrangement joined TRBV11-2 to TRBJ1-1, with TRBD1 as a weak D call on 5 bases. The DNA is TGTGCCAGCAGCCCAGCCGGCGGGACGAACACTGAAGCTTTCTTT. Its amino acids are CASSPAGGTNTEAFF. Beyond the CDR3, the reference TRBV11-2 and TRBJ1-1 genes provide the residues; the full variable domain reads: EAGVAQSPRYKIIEKRQSVAFWCNPISGHATLYWYQQILGQGPKLLIQFQNNGVVDDSQLPKDRFSAERLKGVDSTLKIQPAKLEDSAVYLCASSPAGGTNTEAFFGQGTRLTVV.